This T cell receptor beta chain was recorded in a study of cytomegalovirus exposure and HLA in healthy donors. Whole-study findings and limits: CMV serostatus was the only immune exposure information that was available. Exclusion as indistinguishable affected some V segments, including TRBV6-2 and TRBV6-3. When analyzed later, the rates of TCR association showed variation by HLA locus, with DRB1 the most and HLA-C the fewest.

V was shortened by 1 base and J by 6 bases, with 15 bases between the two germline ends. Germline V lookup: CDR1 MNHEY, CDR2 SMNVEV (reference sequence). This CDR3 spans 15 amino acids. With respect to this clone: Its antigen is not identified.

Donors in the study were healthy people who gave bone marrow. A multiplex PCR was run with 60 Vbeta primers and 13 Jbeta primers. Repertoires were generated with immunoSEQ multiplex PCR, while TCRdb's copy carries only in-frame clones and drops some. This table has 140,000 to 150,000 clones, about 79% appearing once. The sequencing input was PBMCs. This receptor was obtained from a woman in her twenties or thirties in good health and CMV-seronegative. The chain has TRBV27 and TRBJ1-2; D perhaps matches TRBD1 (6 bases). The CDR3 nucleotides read TGTGCCAGCAGTTTATATGCAGGGGCTTTAGATGGCTACACCTTC. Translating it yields CASSLYAGALDGYTF.